The 12 T cell receptor beta chains below were found in one sample sequenced in a study of blood T cell repertoires in COVID-19. Profiled with immunoSEQ multiplex PCR; TCRdb holds only in-frame clones, not every one. The sample yields 100,000 to 150,000 clones, less than 80% seen once. The sequenced sample consisted of peripheral blood. The source is a man aged 45-60 years with acute or convalescent COVID-19.

This rearrangement joins TRBV4-1 to TRBJ2-1; 9 nucleotides align to TRBD2. CDR1 MGHRA and CDR2 YSYEKL come from the germline V gene. The V segment lost 2 bases and the J segment 0 bases; nucleotides outside the gene matches: 5. The CDR3 extends over 17 amino acids. The CDR3 region has the DNA TGCGCCAGCAGCCAACGACTTAGCGGGAGCTCCTACAATGAGCAGTTCTTC. Its translation is CASSQRLSGSSYNEQFF.

This chain links TRBV3-1 (or the pseudogene TRBV3-2) with TRBJ2-1, with TRBD2 matching over 8 bases. The CDR3 length is 14 residues. Germline CDR1 and CDR2: LGHDT and YNNKEL (reference sequence). V shed 4 bases and J 7 bases; nucleotides not matched to a gene: 6. The CDR3 DNA reads TGTGCCAGCAGCCCGGGACTAGTAGTTAATGAGCAGTTCTTC. Translating gives CASSPGLVVNEQFF.

Only one count was recorded for this clone. The V call is TRBV28, the J call TRBJ1-1; D gene unclear. V lost 5 bases, J lost 0 bases, and 13 bases lay in between. The CDR3 loop spans 15 amino acids. In germline, CDR1 is MDHEN, CDR2 SYDVKM. CDR3 sequence reads: CASSDHSNMNTEAFF. DNA for the CDR3: TGTGCCAGCAGTGACCACAGTAACATGAACACTGAAGCTTTCTTT.

This clone was seen a handful of times. The gene calls are TRBV12-5 and TRBJ2-7, with 8 nucleotides matching TRBD2. Germline V gene lookup returns CDR1 LGHNT and CDR2 FRNRAP. The junction had 5 bases not matched to a gene; V was cut back by 7 bases and J by 0 bases. The CDR3 is 14 residues long. CDR3 sequence reads: CASAASGSSYEQYF. The CDR3 DNA follows: TGTGCTAGTGCCGCGAGCGGGAGCTCCTACGAGCAGTACTTC. Variable domain in full (rest from reference TRBV12-5 and TRBJ2-7): DARVTQTPRHKVTEMGQEVTMRCQPILGHNTVFWYRQTMMQGLELLAYFRNRAPLDDSGMPKDRFSAEMPDATLATLKIQPSEPRDSAVYFCASAASGSSYEQYFGPGTRLTVT.

V gene TRBV2 combines with J gene TRBJ1-6, with D maybe TRBD1 (5 bases). The V and J ends lost 4 bases and 5 bases respectively, with 12 bases between them. The CDR3 contains 15 residues. Germline V gives CDR1 SNHLY, CDR2 FYNNEI. The CDR3 here is CASSVGQGDNSPLHF. In DNA, the CDR3 is TGTGCCAGCAGTGTTGGGCAGGGCGATAATTCACCCCTCCACTTT.

The chain has TRBV28 and TRBJ1-1, with D possibly TRBD1 on 5 matching bases. Trimming took off 5 bases at V and 8 bases at J, with 12 bases between the two ends. CDR3 size: 12 residues. Germline V gives CDR1 MDHEN, CDR2 SYDVKM. The CDR3 nucleotides read TGTGCCAGCAGTCTTCAGGGTTTAGAAGCTTTCTTT. Its protein product is CASSLQGLEAFF.

The chain employs TRBV11-1 and TRBJ2-7, with 10 bases that match TRBD2. Germline V gene lookup returns CDR1 SGHAT and CDR2 FQDESV (reference sequence). The CDR3 has 15 amino acids. J was trimmed by 5 bases and V by 5 bases; bases with no gene match: 9. CDR3 sequence: CASSQSSGSFHEQYF. For the CDR3, the DNA is TGTGCCAGCAGCCAATCTAGCGGGAGCTTCCACGAGCAGTACTTC.

The genes are TRBV5-6 and TRBJ1-5; unclear D gene. The CDR3 is made up of 15 amino acids. The germline V and J ends were trimmed by 1 base and 3 bases, with 11 bases remaining between them. Germline-derived CDR1 and CDR2 are SGHDT and YYEEEE. Written as DNA, the CDR3 is TGTGCCAGCAGCTTGCTGGCAGGCTTCAATCAGCCCCAGCATTTT. This gives the protein CASSLLAGFNQPQHF.

The gene calls are TRBV7-9 and TRBJ1-2, with TRBD1 matching over 9 bases. The ends lost 8 bases at V and 2 bases at J; junction bases unmatched: 9. The germline CDR1 and CDR2 sequences are SEHNR and FQNEAQ (reference sequence). The CDR3 consists of 15 residues. The CDR3 region is CASSAPGQGNYGYTF. CDR3 nucleotide sequence: TGTGCCAGCTCTGCCCCTGGACAGGGGAACTATGGCTACACCTTC.

This clone was observed a single time. The chain couples TRBV7-9 to TRBJ2-1, with 15 bases that match TRBD2. V lost 5 bases, J lost 0 bases, and 5 bases stayed unmatched. CDR3 length: 18 residues. Germline CDR1 reads SEHNR; CDR2 reads FQNEAQ (reference sequence). For the CDR3, the DNA is TGTGCCAGCAGCCCCGGACTAGCGGGGGGGCTCTCCTACAATGAGCAGTTCTTC. Translating gives CASSPGLAGGLSYNEQFF.

The chain joins TRBV7-6 to TRBJ2-7, with TRBD2 identical over 8 bases. The CDR3 loop spans 16 amino acids. Germline V gene lookup returns CDR1 SGHVS and CDR2 FNYEAQ. V gave up 5 bases and J gave up 4 bases; unmatched junction bases: 13. CDR3 sequence reads: CASSPLGSGSVYEQYF. The CDR3 DNA reads TGTGCCAGCAGCCCCCTCGGAAGCGGGAGCGTTTACGAGCAGTACTTC.

This clone was seen only a few times. The V gene is TRBV6-5, the J gene TRBJ1-2, with TRBD1 identical over 8 bases. CDR1 is MNHEY, CDR2 SVGAGI, per germline. Losses at the gene ends were 6 bases for V and 8 bases for J; bases not matched to a gene: 14. This CDR3 has 15 residues. The CDR3 DNA reads as TGTGCCAGCAGGGAGGGACAAGTTCAGGGGGCAGGCTACACCTTC. As protein: CASREGQVQGAGYTF.